A single sample gave rise to the 3 T cell receptor beta chains below, sequenced in a study of T cells in tumors after PD-1 blockade (dated by TCRdb to the late 2010s). Library creation used the immunoSEQ multiplex PCR assay. Imported from immuneACCESS, the table was reduced by TCRdb to in-frame sequences with V and J called. These copies leave out some clones; in studies compared against another copy, an unresolved V gene accounts for under half, and the cause of the remainder is not known. Counted in this sample were some 20,000 clones; more than 65% of them appeared once. Clones ranked in the top ten supply roughly 25% of the sample. The sample consisted of PBMCs, taken after anti-PD-1 therapy. The receptors shown here come from a human donor with advanced basal cell or squamous cell carcinoma (not recorded which).

This chain's CDR3 is CASSRGTPNYGYTF. The CDR3 DNA reads TGTGCCAGCAGCCGGGGGACACCCAACTATGGCTACACCTTC. The chain has TRBV6-5 and TRBJ1-2, with D possibly matching TRBD1 (6 bases). The CDR3 is 14 residues long. In germline, CDR1 is MNHEY, CDR2 SVGAGI. Trimming shortened V by 6 bases and J by 2 bases, and 13 bases separated the two germline ends.

This sequence joins TRBV3-1 (or the pseudogene TRBV3-2) and TRBJ1-1, with 9 bases lining up with TRBD1. Germline V gene data show CDR1 as LGHDT and CDR2 as YNNKEL (reference sequence). Trimming at V came to 5 bases and at J to 1 base, leaving 5 bases not matched to a gene. The CDR3 sequence is 15 residues long. CDR3 sequence (DNA): TGTGCCAGCAGCAACACAGGGGGCCCGAACACTGAAGCTTTCTTT. Translated: CASSNTGGPNTEAFF.

The chain carries TRBV7-2 and TRBJ2-5; D remains ambiguous. The CDR3 sequence is 14 residues long. V was pared by 4 bases and J by 0 bases, with 9 bases between. Germline-derived CDR1 and CDR2 are SGHTA and FQGNSA. The CDR3 spells CASSSSGNQETQYF. CDR3 in DNA: TGTGCCAGCAGCTCCTCCGGAAACCAAGAGACCCAGTACTTC.